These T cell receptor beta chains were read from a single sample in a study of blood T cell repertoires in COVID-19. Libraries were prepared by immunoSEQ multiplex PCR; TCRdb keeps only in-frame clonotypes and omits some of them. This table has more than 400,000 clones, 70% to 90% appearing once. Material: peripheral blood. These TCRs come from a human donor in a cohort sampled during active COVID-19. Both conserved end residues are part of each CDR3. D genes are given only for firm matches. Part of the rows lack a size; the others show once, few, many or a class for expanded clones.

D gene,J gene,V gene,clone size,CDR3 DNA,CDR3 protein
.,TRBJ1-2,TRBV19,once,TGTGCCAGTAGTATAGACCGGGAGAGTGGCTACACCTTC,CASSIDRESGYTF
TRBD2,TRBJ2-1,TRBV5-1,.,TGCGCCAGCAGCTTGGGGCTAGCGGGGTACAATGAGCAGTTCTTC,CASSLGLAGYNEQFF
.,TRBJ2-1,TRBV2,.,TGTGCCAGCAGCGCTGCGGGGGCCTTATCCTCGAATGAGCAGTTCTTC,CASSAAGALSSNEQFF
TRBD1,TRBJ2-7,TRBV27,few,TGTGCCAGCAGTTTAGGACAGGGCACCGAGCAGTACTTC,CASSLGQGTEQYF
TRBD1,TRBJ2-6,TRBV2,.,TGTGCCAGCATAAGCGGGCAGGGGGCATCTGGGGCCAACGTCCTGACTTTC,CASISGQGASGANVLTF
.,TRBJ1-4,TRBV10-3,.,TGTGCCATCAGTGACGTCAGGGAATCTGAAAAACTGTTTTTT,CAISDVRESEKLFF
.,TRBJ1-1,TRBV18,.,TGTGCCAGCTCCCCTGAGTGGGCTGAGAACACTGAAGCTTTCTTT,CASSPEWAENTEAFF
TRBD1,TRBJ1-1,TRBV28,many,TGTGCCAGCGAGGGGACAGTGATTGGCACTGAAGCTTTCTTT,CASEGTVIGTEAFF
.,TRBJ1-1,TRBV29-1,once,TGCAGCGTTCGGGTAACAGGGCAGAGGACTGAAGCTTTCTTT,CSVRVTGQRTEAFF
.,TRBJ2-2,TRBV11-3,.,TGTGCCAGCAGCTTTGGAGGGAGCACCGGGGAGCTGTTTTTT,CASSFGGSTGELFF
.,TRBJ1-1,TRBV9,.,TGTGCCAGCAGCGTATTATGGGAGGACACTGAAGCTTTCTTT,CASSVLWEDTEAFF
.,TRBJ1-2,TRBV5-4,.,TGTGCCAGCAGACCAGGGATCTCTAACTATGGCTACACCTTC,CASRPGISNYGYTF
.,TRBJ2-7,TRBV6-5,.,TGTGCCAGCAAAAACAGCCGCCAAGTTTCAGTAAAGTACTTC,CASKNSRQVSVKYF
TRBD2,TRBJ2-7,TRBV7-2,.,TGTGCCAGCAGCTTCCGCCTAGCGGGAGGGAAGGACGAGCAGTACTTC,CASSFRLAGGKDEQYF
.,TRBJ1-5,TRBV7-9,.,TGTGCCAGCAGCTTGGGGGGTGATCAGCCCCAGCATTTT,CASSLGGDQPQHF
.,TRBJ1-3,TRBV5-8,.,TGTGCCAGCAGCCGGAAGGGGCCTGGAAACACCATATATTTT,CASSRKGPGNTIYF
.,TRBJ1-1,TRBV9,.,TGTGCCAGCAGCGTAGCAGGAGGTGCCACTGAAGCTTTCTTT,CASSVAGGATEAFF
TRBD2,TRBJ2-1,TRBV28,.,TGTGCCAGCAGTTTTTATTCTAGCGGGAGTGGCAATGAGCAGTTCTTC,CASSFYSSGSGNEQFF
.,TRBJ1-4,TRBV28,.,TGTGCCAGCAGACCCACAAACCGTGAAAAACTGTTTTTT,CASRPTNREKLFF
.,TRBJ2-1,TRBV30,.,TGTGCCTGGAGTTCGGGGGTGGGGTATGAGCAGTTCTTC,CAWSSGVGYEQFF
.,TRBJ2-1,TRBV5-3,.,TGTGCCAGAAGCTTGACCCGGAGCTCCTACAATGAGCAGTTCTTC,CARSLTRSSYNEQFF
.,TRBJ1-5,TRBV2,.,TGTGCCAGCAGTCCATCACGGGTAAATCAGCCCCAGCATTTT,CASSPSRVNQPQHF
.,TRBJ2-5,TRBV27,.,TGTGCCAGCAGTTTACGGGAGACCCAGTACTTC,CASSLRETQYF
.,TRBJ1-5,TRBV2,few,TGTGCCAGCAGTGAAGCCGGGGAGCCCCAGCATTTT,CASSEAGEPQHF
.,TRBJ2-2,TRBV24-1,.,TGTGCCACCAGTGATTTATGGCAACCCGGGGAGCTGTTTTTT,CATSDLWQPGELFF
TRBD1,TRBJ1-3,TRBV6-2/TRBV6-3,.,TGTGCCAGCAGTCGGGGACAGGGGATCCTCTCTGGAAACACCATATATTTT,CASSRGQGILSGNTIYF
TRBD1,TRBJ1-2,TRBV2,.,TGTGCCAGCACCGAAAGACAGGGTCCCTCTAACTATGGCTACACCTTC,CASTERQGPSNYGYTF
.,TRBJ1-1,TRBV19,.,TGTGCCAGTAACTCGGAACCGGGGGACTCGAACACTGAAGCTTTCTTT,CASNSEPGDSNTEAFF
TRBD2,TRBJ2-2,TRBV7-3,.,TGTGCCAGCAGCCCGCGGACTAGCGTAAACACCGGGGAGCTGTTTTTT,CASSPRTSVNTGELFF
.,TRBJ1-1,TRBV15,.,TGTGCCACCAGCAGCTTTACAGGTATGAACACTGAAGCTTTCTTT,CATSSFTGMNTEAFF
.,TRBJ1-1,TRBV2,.,TGTGCCAGCAGTGCGGAGATGAACACTGAAGCTTTCTTT,CASSAEMNTEAFF
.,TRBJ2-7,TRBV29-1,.,TGCAGCGGCCAAATAAGCGGACGCTACGAGCAGTACTTC,CSGQISGRYEQYF
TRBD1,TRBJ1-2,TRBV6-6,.,TGTGCCAGCAGTTACTCCGGGACAGGGGGTGTATCCACCTTC,CASSYSGTGGVSTF
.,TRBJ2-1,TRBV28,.,TGTGCCAGCAGTTTAGAGTCCAATGAGCAGTTCTTC,CASSLESNEQFF
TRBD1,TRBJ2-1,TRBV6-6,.,TGTGCCAGCAGTTCGAACCGAGGACAGGGCTACAATGAGCAGTTCTTC,CASSSNRGQGYNEQFF
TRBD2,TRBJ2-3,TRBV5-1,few,TGCGCCAGCAGCTGGGGAGCGGGAGGGGGACCAGATACGCAGTATTTT,CASSWGAGGGPDTQYF
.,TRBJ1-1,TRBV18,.,TGTGCCAGCTCACTGGCGACTTTCGGGAAAGAAGCTTTCTTT,CASSLATFGKEAFF
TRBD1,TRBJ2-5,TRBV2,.,TGTGCCAGCAGCCCCGGACAGGTCCAAGAGACCCAGTACTTC,CASSPGQVQETQYF
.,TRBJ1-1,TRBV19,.,TGTGCCAGTAGTATTAATCGAGAGTTTGACACTGAAGCTTTCTTT,CASSINREFDTEAFF
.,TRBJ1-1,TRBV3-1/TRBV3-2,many,TGTGCCAGCAGCCTGAACAGGTTAGAAACTGAAGCTTTCTTT,CASSLNRLETEAFF
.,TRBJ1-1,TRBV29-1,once,TGCAGCTCAGACCCGGACAGCCCTGTGTCTTTCTTT,CSSDPDSPVSFF
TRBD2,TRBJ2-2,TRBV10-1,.,TGCGCCAGCAGTCTCAGAATTAGCGGGAGGGCAGGGGAGCTGTTTTTT,CASSLRISGRAGELFF
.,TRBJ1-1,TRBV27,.,TGTGCCAGCAGGCAGGGCCGAATGAACACTGAAGCTTTCTTT,CASRQGRMNTEAFF